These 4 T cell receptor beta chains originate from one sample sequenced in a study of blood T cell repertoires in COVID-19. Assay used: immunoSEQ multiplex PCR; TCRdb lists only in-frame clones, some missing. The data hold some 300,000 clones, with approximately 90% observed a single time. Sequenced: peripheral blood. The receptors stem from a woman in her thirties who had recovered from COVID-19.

CDR3 residues: CASSLNSWGAEAFF. Here the CDR3 DNA reads TGTGCCAGCAGTTTGAACTCGTGGGGGGCTGAAGCTTTCTTT. The chain carries TRBV2 and TRBJ1-1; D is possibly TRBD1 (5 bases). The CDR3 is 14 amino acids. Trimming took 5 bases from V and 6 from J, leaving 16 bases between them. CDR1 and CDR2 from the germline V gene are SNHLY and FYNNEI.

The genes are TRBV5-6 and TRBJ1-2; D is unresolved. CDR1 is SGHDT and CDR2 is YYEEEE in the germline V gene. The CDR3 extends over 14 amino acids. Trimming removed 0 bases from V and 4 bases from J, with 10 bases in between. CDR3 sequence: CASSLGRGSYGYTF. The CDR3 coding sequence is TGTGCCAGCAGCTTGGGGAGAGGGTCCTATGGCTACACCTTC.

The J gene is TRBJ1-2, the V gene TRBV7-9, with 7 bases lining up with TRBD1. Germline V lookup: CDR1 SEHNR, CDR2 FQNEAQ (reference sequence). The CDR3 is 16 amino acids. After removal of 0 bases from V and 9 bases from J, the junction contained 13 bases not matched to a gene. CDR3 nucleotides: TGTGCCAGCAGCTTAGCTCCAGGGGGGCTTTTTTCTAGCTACACCTTC. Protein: CASSLAPGGLFSSYTF. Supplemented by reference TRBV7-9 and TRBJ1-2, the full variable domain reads DTGVSQNPRHKITKRGQNVTFRCDPISEHNRLYWYRQTLGQGPEFLTYFQNEAQLEKSRLLSDRFSAERPKGSFSTLEIQRTEQGDSAMYLCASSLAPGGLFSSYTFGSGTRLTVV.

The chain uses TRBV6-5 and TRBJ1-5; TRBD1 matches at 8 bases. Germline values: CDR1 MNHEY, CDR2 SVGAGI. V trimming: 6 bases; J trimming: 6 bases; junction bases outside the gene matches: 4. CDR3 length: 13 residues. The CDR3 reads CASSPDRGQPQHF. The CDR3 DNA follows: TGTGCCAGCAGCCCCGACAGGGGTCAGCCCCAGCATTTT.